One sample yielded the 9 T cell receptor beta chains listed below, sequenced in a study of blood T cell repertoires in COVID-19. Method: immunoSEQ multiplex PCR; TCRdb's copy keeps in-frame clones and lacks some. The sample yields 200,000 to 300,000 clones, 84% seen once. The sample comprised peripheral blood. These TCRs come from a man aged 35 to 55 who had recovered from COVID-19.

This clone appeared a single time. The DNA of the CDR3 is TGTGCCAGTAGTAAAGGGACAGTAAACACCGGGGAGCTGTTTTTT. Protein: CASSKGTVNTGELFF. The V gene is TRBV19, the J gene TRBJ2-2; 7 bases align to TRBD1. Germline V gene sequence: CDR1 LNHDA, CDR2 SQIVND (reference sequence). Unmatched junction bases numbered 4, after V lost 4 bases and J lost 2 bases. CDR3 length: 15 residues. The variable domain in full, with the rest retrieved from reference TRBV19 and TRBJ2-2, is DGGITQSPKYLFRKEGQNVTLSCEQNLNHDAMYWYRQDPGQGLRLIYYSQIVNDFQKGDIAEGYSVSREKKESFPLTVTSAQKNPTAFYLCASSKGTVNTGELFFGEGSRLTVL.

The chain combines TRBV20-1 with TRBJ2-3; tentative D call: TRBD1 (6 bases). The CDR3 is 11 amino acids. V dropped 5 bases and J dropped 8 bases, with 11 bases sitting between them. Germline V lookup: CDR1 DFQATT, CDR2 SNEGSKA (reference sequence). CDR3 in amino acids: CSARQVPTQYF. The CDR3 nucleotides are TGCAGTGCTCGACAGGTACCTACGCAGTATTTT.

Only a few counts were recorded for this clone. CDR3 loop: CASSPPLAGDVNEQFF. The CDR3 DNA is TGTGCCAGCTCACCACCACTAGCGGGAGATGTCAATGAGCAGTTCTTC. The chain links TRBV18 to TRBJ2-1; 11 positions agree with TRBD2. Trimming at V came to 0 bases and at J to 6 bases, leaving 4 bases not matched to a gene. CDR3 length: 16 amino acids. CDR1 is KGHSH and CDR2 is LQKENI in the germline V gene.

The table lists this clone with a count of one. The rearrangement joins TRBV6-5 to TRBJ2-1; possibly TRBD2 for D (6 bases). The CDR3 is 14 amino acids. Germline V CDR1 and CDR2: MNHEY, SVGAGI. Trimming shortened V by 2 bases and J by 5 bases, and 10 bases separated the two germline ends. CDR3 coding DNA: TGTGCCAGCAGTTACGTTGGGGGGAACAATGAGCAGTTCTTC. Its translation is CASSYVGGNNEQFF.

This chain joins TRBV19 and TRBJ1-2, with D tentatively TRBD1 (6 bases). The CDR3 has 16 residues. V was pared by 1 base and J by 4 bases, with 16 bases between. The germline V gene has CDR1 LNHDA and CDR2 SQIVND (reference sequence). The CDR3: CASSIAQGAELYGYTF. The DNA of the CDR3 is TGTGCCAGTAGTATAGCACAGGGCGCCGAGCTCTATGGCTACACCTTC.

The chain carries TRBV19 and TRBJ1-1, with TRBD1 identical over 9 bases. V was clipped by 6 bases and J by 7 bases; unmatched bases: 6. The CDR3 has 13 amino acids. Germline CDR1 LNHDA, CDR2 SQIVND (reference sequence). The CDR3 is CASSLDRGIEAFF. The CDR3 DNA reads TGTGCCAGTAGCCTGGACAGGGGCATTGAAGCTTTCTTT.

The chain carries TRBV29-1 and TRBJ2-7, with 7 bases aligning to TRBD2. The CDR3 is 14 residues long. Germline trimming cut 4 bases from V and 6 bases from J; bases unmatched to any gene: 12. The germline V gene encodes CDR1 SQVTM and CDR2 ANQGSEA. CDR3 sequence reads: CSVVLASSLGEQYF. The CDR3, as DNA: TGCAGCGTTGTACTAGCGTCCTCTTTAGGCGAGCAGTACTTC.

The V and J genes are TRBV3-1 (or the pseudogene TRBV3-2) and TRBJ2-7, with no clear D. Germline-derived CDR1 and CDR2 are LGHDT and YNNKEL (reference sequence). This CDR3 is 14 amino acids long. The V end lost 0 bases, the J end lost 3 bases, and 9 bases lay between the germline ends. CDR3 sequence (DNA): TGTGCCAGCAGCCAAGATTTGAGTAACTACGAGCAGTACTTC. Protein: CASSQDLSNYEQYF.

The genes are TRBV18 and TRBJ1-4; the match to TRBD1 covers 8 bases. With V trimmed by 4 bases and J by 7 bases, 8 bases remained unmatched. CDR1 is KGHSH, CDR2 LQKENI, per germline. The length of the CDR3 is 15 residues. CDR3 DNA: TGTGCCAGCTCACGATCCGGACAGGGCCTTGAAAAACTGTTTTTT. This sequence encodes CASSRSGQGLEKLFF.